The 23 T cell receptor beta chains listed next were all sequenced from one sample in a study of tumor-infiltrating lymphocytes in primary liver carcinoma. Co-extraction of RNA and DNA was performed on about 19-31 mg of unsorted bulk tissue. TCR beta cDNA came from roughly 0.45 ug total RNA, primed with a constant-region primer. Employing slightly modified ARM-PCR, three nested multiplex PCR rounds were run, and these gave rise to the TCR beta libraries. Investigators reported that the first two PCR rounds, at 10 cycles each, used TRBV1-TRBV30 forward primers with a C-beta reverse primer. TCRdb passed the multiplex PCR reads through MiXCR, listing each CDR3 protein once. Of 100,000 to 150,000 distinct CDR3 sequences listed, around 60% were seen once; the top ten hold 7.5% to 8.5%. The sample was liver tumor tissue from sampling region 3. The subset: tumor region T3, left-lateral pole. These receptors were taken from a woman in her fifties or sixties with primary liver carcinoma and hepatitis B virus infection.

The chain is built from TRBV11-3 and TRBJ2-1; no reliable D call. V was shortened by 8 bases and J by 8 bases, with 13 bases between the two germline ends. The germline V gene encodes CDR1 SGHNT and CDR2 YENEEA. The CDR3 is 12 amino acids. Here the CDR3 reads CASGSKFDEQFF. CDR3 nucleotides: TGTGCCAGCGGTTCCAAATTCGATGAGCAGTTCTTC.

This clonotype was observed a handful of times. The chain uses TRBV7-3 and TRBJ2-6; perhaps TRBD2 as D (6 bases). Germline V gene sequence: CDR1 SGHTA, CDR2 FQGTGA. V lost 2 bases and J 2 bases, leaving 7 bases between the germline ends. The CDR3 spans 15 residues. The CDR3 here is CASSLGGPGANVLTF. The CDR3 DNA reads TGTGCCAGCAGCTTAGGAGGGCCTGGGGCCAACGTCCTGACTTTC.

As regards this clonotype: One junction end does not reproduce the germline sequence, and a read error may be involved. The chain joins TRBV7-8 to TRBJ1-6; D call uncertain. Germline V gene data show CDR1 as SGHVS and CDR2 as FQNEAQ. This CDR3 has 15 residues. CDR3: CDSSFRGGLRSPLYF. CDR3 DNA sequence: TGTGACAGCAGCTTTCGGGGTGGGCTCAGATCACCCCTCTACTTT.

V gene TRBV29-1 combines with J gene TRBJ1-5; no firm D call. The CDR3 has 13 amino acids. V dropped 8 bases and J dropped 5 bases, with 16 bases sitting between them. Germline CDR1 SQVTM, CDR2 ANQGSEA. The CDR3 here is CSITETGDQPQHF. In DNA form, the CDR3 reads TGCAGCATTACAGAGACGGGAGATCAGCCCCAGCATTTT.

In regard to this clonotype: At one boundary the junction diverges from the germline segment, which might be a read error. The chain uses TRBV11-3 and TRBJ2-1; TRBD2 matches at 9 bases. The CDR3 consists of 18 residues. CDR1 and CDR2 from the germline V gene are SGHNT and YENEEA. Here the CDR3 DNA reads TGTGCTAGCAGCTTAGGTCAAGGCGGGAGGGCCGGCTACGATGAACAGTTCTTC. Translated: CASSLGQGGRAGYDEQFF.

The table lists this clonotype with many counts. This rearrangement joins TRBV30 to TRBJ1-5; 7 bases agree with TRBD1. CDR3 length: 14 residues. Germline CDR1 reads GTSNPN; CDR2 reads SVGIG (reference sequence). V lost 5 bases and J lost 5; bases outside the gene matches: 9. The CDR3 DNA reads as TGTGCCTGGGGACTTACAGGGGCCCATCAGCCCCAGCATTTT. Amino acids: CAWGLTGAHQPQHF.

As for this clonotype: A read error may produce the germline difference seen at one junction end. The rearrangement uses TRBV11-2 and TRBJ2-2; weak D call: TRBD2 (5 bases). The CDR3 runs 13 residues. Germline CDR1 and CDR2: SGHAT and FQNNGV. CDR3 sequence: CASSLDRTGVLSF. Here the CDR3 DNA reads TGTGCCAGCAGCTTAGATAGGACTGGGGTGCTGTCCTTT.

This clonotype was picked up many times. The V gene is TRBV28, the J gene TRBJ1-2; D gene ambiguous. Per germline, CDR1 MDHEN and CDR2 SYDVKM. This CDR3 is 12 amino acids long. The V gene lost 2 bases and the J gene lost 6 bases, with 7 bases spanning the gap. CDR3: CASSLAQDGYTF. As DNA, the CDR3 is TGTGCCAGCAGTTTAGCCCAAGATGGCTACACCTTC.

As to this clonotype: The junction departs from germline at one end; a sequencing error may be responsible. The chain uses TRBV5-1 and TRBJ2-6; 8 bases are shared with TRBD1. Germline assignment: CDR1 SGHRS and CDR2 YFSETQ. This CDR3 is built from 18 residues. CDR3 DNA sequence: TGCGCCAGCAGCTTGGACGGGACAGGCCTCTCTGGGGCCAACGTCCCGACTTTC. Its protein is CASSLDGTGLSGANVPTF. The whole variable domain, remainder taken from reference TRBV5-1 and TRBJ2-6, is KAGVTQTPRYLIKTRGQQVTLSCSPISGHRSVSWYQQTPGQGLQFLFEYFSETQRNKGNFPGRFSGRQFSNSRSEMNVSTLELGDSALYLCASSLDGTGLSGANVPTFGAGSRLTVL.

This clonotype was counted between two and nine times. A much larger clone differs by one base, so this may be a read error. V usage is TRBV4-1 and J usage is TRBJ2-4; no clear D. CDR3 length equals 16 residues. Trimming cost V 1 base and J 10 bases, with 20 bases left between them. CDR1 is MGHRA and CDR2 is YSYEKL in the germline V gene. The CDR3 sequence: CASSQGQPQSVRIQYF. CDR3 nucleotides: TGCGCCAGCAGCCAAGGTCAACCCCAGTCGGTGAGGATTCAGTACTTC.

The rearrangement links TRBV19 to TRBJ1-5; 11 bases match TRBD1. The CDR3 contains 15 residues. CDR1 is LNHDA, CDR2 SQIVND, per germline (reference sequence). V was pared by 10 bases and J by 4 bases, with 9 bases of the junction left unmatched. DNA for the CDR3: TGTGCCACTAGCGGACAGGGGGCGCGGAATCAGCCCCAGCATTTT. It is translated as CATSGQGARNQPQHF.

This clonotype was counted ten times or more. V gene TRBV6-6 combines with J gene TRBJ2-3; 9 bases match TRBD2. Germline CDR1 reads MNHNY; CDR2 reads SVGAGI (reference sequence). The CDR3 spans 19 residues. V dropped 2 bases and J dropped 2; count of bases not matched to a gene: 14. The CDR3: CASSYAGNSGSGNTDTQYF. In DNA form, the CDR3 reads TGTGCCAGCAGTTACGCGGGGAATAGCGGGAGTGGCAACACAGATACGCAGTATTTT.

Comments on this clonotype: A clone one base away is much larger, so this may be a read error. The conserved phenylalanine or tryptophan normally closing the CDR3 is absent here, so this likely arose from a read error. The rearrangement joins TRBV10-2 to TRBJ1-5; TRBD1 aligns across 7 bases. Per the germline V gene, CDR1 is WSHSY and CDR2 is SAAADI. J gave up 3 bases and V 4 bases, and 3 bases lay outside the gene matches. The CDR3 has 14 amino acids. The CDR3 coding sequence is TGCGCCAGCAGTGGACAGGGCAACAATCAGCCCCAGCATTCT. It yields the protein CASSGQGNNQPQHS.

In the case of this clonotype: Possible read error: a much larger clone is one base away. V and J are TRBV12-5 and TRBJ2-1; TRBD2 agrees at 11 bases. CDR3 size: 21 residues. With 0 bases clipped from V and 2 bases from J, the junction kept 15 bases outside the gene matches. From germline, CDR1 is LGHNT and CDR2 FRNRAP. CDR3 region: CASGLVIRGQVAGGTYNEQFF. CDR3 sequence (DNA): TGTGCTAGTGGTTTGGTAATCAGGGGGCAGGTAGCGGGAGGGACCTACAATGAGCAGTTCTTC. Combining the CDR3 with reference TRBV12-5 and TRBJ2-1 gives the whole variable domain DARVTQTPRHKVTEMGQEVTMRCQPILGHNTVFWYRQTMMQGLELLAYFRNRAPLDDSGMPKDRFSAEMPDATLATLKIQPSEPRDSAVYFCASGLVIRGQVAGGTYNEQFFGPGTRLTVL.

This clonotype is deemed medium-sized. The rearrangement links TRBV11-2 to TRBJ1-6, with D tentatively TRBD1 (6 bases). V was cut by 5 bases and J by 9 bases, with 20 bases left in between. This CDR3 region has 16 residues. The germline gives CDR1 SGHAT, CDR2 FQNNGV. CDR3 nucleotide sequence: TGTGCCAGCAGCACCCAACAGGGCGCAGGGATTTCACCCCTCCACTTT. Translation gives CASSTQQGAGISPLHF.

Notes on this clonotype: Germline is not matched at one junction end, which may reflect a read error. This chain joins TRBV28 and TRBJ1-4; unclear D gene. The CDR3 length is 15 residues. CDR1 MDHEN and CDR2 SYDVKM come from the germline V gene. The DNA for the CDR3 is TGTCCCAGCAGGCTCGACCAGGCCTTCAATGAAAAACTGTCTTTT. Translated: CPSRLDQAFNEKLSF.

The chain uses TRBV28 and TRBJ1-1; 9 bases are a match to TRBD1. Germline CDR1 reads MDHEN; CDR2 reads SYDVKM. This CDR3 region has 15 residues. J gave up 4 bases and V 6 bases, and 9 bases lay outside the gene matches. The CDR3 is CASRSPGQGTTEAFF. The CDR3 DNA follows: TGTGCCAGCAGATCCCCGGGACAGGGAACCACTGAAGCTTTCTTT.

This clonotype was detected a few times. Possible read error: a much larger clone is one base away. The chain is built from TRBV10-3 and TRBJ1-2; possibly TRBD1 for D (6 bases). The CDR3 consists of 12 residues. Per germline, CDR1 ENHRY and CDR2 SYGVKD. The CDR3 reads CVISEDSYGYTF. The CDR3 DNA reads as TGTGTCATCAGTGAGGACAGCTATGGCTACACCTTC.

Points on this clonotype: This may be a read error: a much more frequent sequence differs by one nucleotide. J is TRBJ2-7 and V is TRBV10-3, with D perhaps matching TRBD2 (6 bases). Germline CDR1 reads ENHRY; CDR2 reads SYGVKD. The CDR3 length is 15 residues. The CDR3 region is CAISDGGGTSYEPYF. The CDR3 coding sequence is TGTGCCATCAGTGACGGCGGCGGGACCTCCTACGAGCCGTACTTC.

On this clonotype: Just one base apart from a much larger clone, this may be a read error. The chain has TRBV10-1 and TRBJ2-2; unclear D gene. This CDR3 spans 13 amino acids. In germline, CDR1 is WNHNN, CDR2 SYGVQD (reference sequence). Trimming removed 6 bases at V and 1 base at J, with 6 bases between. CDR3 coding DNA: TGCGCCAGCAGCCTCAGGAACACCGGGGAGCTGTTTTTT. Translating gives CASSLRNTGELFF.

Notes on this clonotype: One end of the junction varies from germline; a read error may be responsible. This chain joins TRBV6-5 and TRBJ2-2; unclear D gene. The CDR3 has 11 amino acids. Germline values: CDR1 MNHEY, CDR2 SVGAGI. The CDR3 region has the DNA TGTGTCAGCAGTTACGACCGGGAGCTGTTTTTT. Its protein is CVSSYDRELFF.

This clonotype was detected ten times or more. This chain joins TRBV4-2 and TRBJ2-5; 9 nucleotides match TRBD2. The CDR3 loop spans 16 amino acids. The germline gives CDR1 LGHNA, CDR2 YNFKEQ. The V and J ends lost 2 bases and 1 base, in that order; junction bases with no gene match: 5. CDR3 sequence (DNA): TGTGCCAGCAGCCAAAGCAGCGGGAGGTCCCAAGAGACCCAGTACTTC. Encoded protein: CASSQSSGRSQETQYF.

As for this clonotype: In this CDR3 the conserved last residue, phenylalanine or tryptophan, is missing, so a read error is likely. The rearrangement joins TRBV29-1 to TRBJ2-3; D may be TRBD2 (5 bases). Germline V gene lookup returns CDR1 SQVTM and CDR2 ANQGSEA. The CDR3 is made up of 12 amino acids. CDR3 region: CGVETGADTQYY. In nucleotides, the CDR3 is TGCGGCGTTGAGACCGGGGCAGATACGCAGTATTAT.